This TCR beta chain was recorded in a study of blood T cell repertoires in COVID-19. Under the authors' procedure: Reference gene primer amplification gave nucleated cell count estimates. Here immunoSEQ multiplex PCR was the method, and the copy in TCRdb shows in-frame clones only, minus some. Clone size and the V and J calls come from that table; the DNA yielded D and trimming. The table records more than 300,000 clones, around 86% of them present only once. Sequences were obtained from PBMCs or T cells enriched from blood (not recorded which). This clonotype was sampled from a man aged 25-45 years who had recovered from COVID-19.

In DNA form, the CDR3 reads TGTGTCAGAAGCTCCCCTCCCCCGGGAAACCAAGAGACCCAGTACTTC. It translates to CVRSSPPPGNQETQYF. The chain carries TRBV7-5 and TRBJ2-5; the table names TRBD2, a call not compared with the DNA. TRBV7-5 is described as a pseudogene. This CDR3 is built from 16 residues.